Listed below are T cell receptor beta chains from one sample, sequenced in a study of blood T cell repertoires in COVID-19. Assay used: immunoSEQ multiplex PCR; TCRdb lists only in-frame clones, some missing. The table includes 50,000 or so clones, 86% detected once. The sample taken for sequencing was peripheral blood. These receptors were obtained from a man in his sixties or seventies with acute or convalescent COVID-19. Both conserved end residues are part of each CDR3. The D gene is left open where the match is weak. Some rows mark clone size as missing; the rest say once, few, many or name a class of expanded clone.

cdr3_nt,cdr3_aa,j_call,d_call,v_call,cdr3_length,clone_size
TGTGCCAGCAGCCCCCTCGGGGTCCCGATGAGCTACACCTTC,CASSPLGVPMSYTF,TRBJ1-2,NA,TRBV7-3,14,NA
TGTGCCAGCAGTCGAATCGAGGGGGACGGTCAGCCCCAGCATTTT,CASSRIEGDGQPQHF,TRBJ1-5,NA,TRBV28,15,once
TGTGCCAGCTCCGGACAGGGGGCGGGGTACGAGCAGTACTTC,CASSGQGAGYEQYF,TRBJ2-7,TRBD1,TRBV18,14,NA
TGTGCCAGCAGTTTCGACAGGGGTAGGACTGAAGCTTTCTTT,CASSFDRGRTEAFF,TRBJ1-1,TRBD1,TRBV6-2/TRBV6-3,14,NA
TGTGCCAGCTCACCAAGCAGGAACGATCAGCCCCAGCATTTT,CASSPSRNDQPQHF,TRBJ1-5,NA,TRBV18,14,NA
TGCAGCGTTGAAGGGCTAGCGGGGTCCTACAATGAGCAGTTCTTC,CSVEGLAGSYNEQFF,TRBJ2-1,TRBD2,TRBV29-1,15,NA
TGTGCCAGCAGCTTTCCCCCCTCAGATACGCAGTATTTT,CASSFPPSDTQYF,TRBJ2-3,NA,TRBV11-2,13,few
TGTGCCAGCAGGGGCCCGGGGACAGGCATTTTCGAGCAGTACTTC,CASRGPGTGIFEQYF,TRBJ2-7,TRBD1,TRBV27,15,NA
TGTGCCAGCAGCGTAGTCGGCTCTGGGGCCAACGTCCTGACTTTC,CASSVVGSGANVLTF,TRBJ2-6,NA,TRBV9,15,once
TGTGCCATCAGTGAGGGAGTGGAGAAAAAACTGTTTTTT,CAISEGVEKKLFF,TRBJ1-4,NA,TRBV10-3,13,NA
TGTGCCAGCAGGCAACAGGGGGCTTACACTGAAGCTTTCTTT,CASRQQGAYTEAFF,TRBJ1-1,TRBD1,TRBV6-5,14,NA
TGTGCCAGTGAAAGGGACAGGAGCTCTGGAAACACCATATATTTT,CASERDRSSGNTIYF,TRBJ1-3,TRBD1,TRBV6-5,15,NA
TGCGCCAGCAGCTGGGGACTAGCGGGAGGACTTTCTAGGCCTCAAACGATACAAGAGACCCAGTACTTC,CASSWGLAGGLSRPQTIQETQYF,TRBJ2-5,TRBD2,TRBV5-1,23,NA
TGTGCCAGCAGCTCCGGGGACGAGCAGTACTTC,CASSSGDEQYF,TRBJ2-7,NA,TRBV11-3,11,NA
TGCAGCGTTCGGTCCTCCACAGATACGCAGTATTTT,CSVRSSTDTQYF,TRBJ2-3,NA,TRBV29-1,12,NA
TGTGCCAGCAGCGTCCAAGGTAGCGGAACCTACAATGAGCAGTTCTTC,CASSVQGSGTYNEQFF,TRBJ2-1,NA,TRBV9,16,NA
TGTGCCACCAGGGGGAAAGGGGAGGATCAAACTGAAGCTTTCTTT,CATRGKGEDQTEAFF,TRBJ1-1,NA,TRBV24-1,15,NA
TGTGCCAGCAGCTCCCCTAGCGGGAGGTTAAGAACCGGGGAGCTGTTTTTT,CASSSPSGRLRTGELFF,TRBJ2-2,TRBD2,TRBV11-2,17,NA
TGCGCCAGCAGCCAAGAGGCAGGACTCTCTGGAAACACCATATATTTT,CASSQEAGLSGNTIYF,TRBJ1-3,NA,TRBV4-1,16,NA
TGTGCCAGCAGCGTAGGACAGGGGGCTCGGGACACTGAAGCTTTCTTT,CASSVGQGARDTEAFF,TRBJ1-1,TRBD1,TRBV9,16,NA
TGTGCCAGCAGCCAAGGGCTTGCCAATGAGCAGTTCTTC,CASSQGLANEQFF,TRBJ2-1,NA,TRBV3-1/TRBV3-2,13,NA
TGTGCCAGCAGTTTTCGGGGGGAGGCTTCACCCCTCCACTTT,CASSFRGEASPLHF,TRBJ1-6,NA,TRBV27,14,NA
TGTGCCAGCAGCGTAGCTATACGGGTAGGAGAGACCCAGTACTTC,CASSVAIRVGETQYF,TRBJ2-5,NA,TRBV9,15,NA
TGTGCCAGCAGTGAAGAGACAGGGGGGAATTCACCCCTCCACTTT,CASSEETGGNSPLHF,TRBJ1-6,TRBD1,TRBV6-1,15,few
TGTGCCAGCAGTTTAATCGCCGGTTCACCCCTCCACTTT,CASSLIAGSPLHF,TRBJ1-6,NA,TRBV27,13,NA
TGTGCCAGCGGTGGCTACTCGAACACCGGGGAGCTGTTTTTT,CASGGYSNTGELFF,TRBJ2-2,NA,TRBV2,14,NA
TGTGCCAGCAGCTTTCCGACAGGCACCGGGGAGCTGTTTTTT,CASSFPTGTGELFF,TRBJ2-2,NA,TRBV7-9,14,NA
TGTGCCAGCAGTTTCGTGACAGGGGTAGGAAACACCATATATTTT,CASSFVTGVGNTIYF,TRBJ1-3,TRBD1,TRBV28,15,NA
TGCGCCAGCAGCTTGGAAGGTGCAGGCAGGGCTTTCTTT,CASSLEGAGRAFF,TRBJ1-1,NA,TRBV5-1,13,NA
TGCAGTGCTAGTTCGCCTAGCGGGGGGTTCTACAATGAGCAGTTCTTC,CSASSPSGGFYNEQFF,TRBJ2-1,TRBD2,TRBV20-1,16,NA
TGTGCCACCAGTGACGCGAGGACTAGCACAGATACGCAGTATTTT,CATSDARTSTDTQYF,TRBJ2-3,NA,TRBV24-1,15,NA
TGTGCCAGCTCCTTGACAGGTTCGGGTCAGCCCCAGCATTTT,CASSLTGSGQPQHF,TRBJ1-5,NA,TRBV6-5,14,NA
TGTGCCAGCAGCCAAGATAGGCGACAGGAGTACGAGCAGTACTTC,CASSQDRRQEYEQYF,TRBJ2-7,NA,TRBV14,15,NA
TGTGCCAGCCTGGGGGACAGCAAATATAGCAATCAGCCCCAGCATTTT,CASLGDSKYSNQPQHF,TRBJ1-5,TRBD1,TRBV19,16,NA
TGTGCCAGCAGCTTGGGACAGTTTAATGAAAAACTGTTTTTT,CASSLGQFNEKLFF,TRBJ1-4,NA,TRBV5-4,14,NA
TGCGCCAGCAGCCCAACGGGACAGGGGGCGCGGAGCACAGATACGCAGTATTTT,CASSPTGQGARSTDTQYF,TRBJ2-3,TRBD1,TRBV4-1,18,NA
TGTGCCAGCAGCCAAGGGGGTACTCTGAACACTGAAGCTTTCTTT,CASSQGGTLNTEAFF,TRBJ1-1,NA,TRBV7-2,15,NA
TGTGCCAGCAGTTTCCCTAATTATGGCTACACCTTC,CASSFPNYGYTF,TRBJ1-2,NA,TRBV12-3/TRBV12-4,12,NA
TGTGCCAGCAGCTTGGGGCGGAATCAGCCCCAGCATTTT,CASSLGRNQPQHF,TRBJ1-5,NA,TRBV5-6,13,NA
TGTGCCAGCCTCAACGAGGGCGCCACTGAAGCTTTCTTT,CASLNEGATEAFF,TRBJ1-1,NA,TRBV6-5,13,NA
TGCGCCAGCAGCACAGCTTCCCTAAATTCACCCCTCCACTTT,CASSTASLNSPLHF,TRBJ1-6,NA,TRBV5-1,14,few
TGTGCCAGCAGCGCCACGGCGGGGGTCTTTTCACCCCTCCACTTT,CASSATAGVFSPLHF,TRBJ1-6,NA,TRBV6-5,15,NA
TGTGCCAGCAGAAGACCGGGACAGTGGCACGAGCAGTACTTC,CASRRPGQWHEQYF,TRBJ2-7,TRBD1,TRBV6-5,14,once
TGTGCCAGCAGCCTTGAGAGGGACACTGAAGCTTTCTTT,CASSLERDTEAFF,TRBJ1-1,NA,TRBV11-3,13,NA
TGTGCCATCAGTTCTCCAAACAGGGGTGGAAATTCACCCCTCCACTTT,CAISSPNRGGNSPLHF,TRBJ1-6,TRBD1,TRBV10-3,16,NA